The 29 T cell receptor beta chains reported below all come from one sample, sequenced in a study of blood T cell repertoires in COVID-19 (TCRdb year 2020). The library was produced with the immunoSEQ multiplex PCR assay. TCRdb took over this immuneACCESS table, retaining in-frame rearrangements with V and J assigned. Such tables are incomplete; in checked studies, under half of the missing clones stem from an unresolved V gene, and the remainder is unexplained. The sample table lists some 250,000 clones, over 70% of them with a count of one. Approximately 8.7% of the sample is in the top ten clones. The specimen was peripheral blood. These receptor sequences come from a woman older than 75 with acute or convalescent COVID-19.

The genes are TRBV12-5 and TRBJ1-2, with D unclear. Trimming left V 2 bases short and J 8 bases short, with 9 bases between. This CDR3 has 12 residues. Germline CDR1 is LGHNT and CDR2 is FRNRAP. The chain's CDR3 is CASGLMGSGYTF. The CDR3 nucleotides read TGTGCTAGTGGTTTGATGGGTAGCGGCTACACCTTC.

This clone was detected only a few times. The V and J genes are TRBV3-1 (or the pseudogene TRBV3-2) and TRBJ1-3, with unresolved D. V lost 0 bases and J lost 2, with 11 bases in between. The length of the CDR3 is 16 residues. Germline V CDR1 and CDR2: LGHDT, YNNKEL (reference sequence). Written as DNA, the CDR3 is TGTGCCAGCAGCCAAGAACCCCGAATAGCTGGAAACACCATATATTTT. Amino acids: CASSQEPRIAGNTIYF.

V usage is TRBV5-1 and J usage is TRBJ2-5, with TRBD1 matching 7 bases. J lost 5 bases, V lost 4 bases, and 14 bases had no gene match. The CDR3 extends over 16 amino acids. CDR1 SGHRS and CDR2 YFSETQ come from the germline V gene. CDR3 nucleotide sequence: TGCGCCAGCAGCCGGGGACAGATAACTATAGTGGAGACCCAGTACTTC. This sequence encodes CASSRGQITIVETQYF.

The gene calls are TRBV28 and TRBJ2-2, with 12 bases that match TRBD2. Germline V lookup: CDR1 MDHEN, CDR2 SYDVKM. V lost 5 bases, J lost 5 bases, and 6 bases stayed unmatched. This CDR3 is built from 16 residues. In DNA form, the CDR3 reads TGTGCCAGCAGTGGACTAGCGGGACTTGTAACCGGGGAGCTGTTTTTT. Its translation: CASSGLAGLVTGELFF.

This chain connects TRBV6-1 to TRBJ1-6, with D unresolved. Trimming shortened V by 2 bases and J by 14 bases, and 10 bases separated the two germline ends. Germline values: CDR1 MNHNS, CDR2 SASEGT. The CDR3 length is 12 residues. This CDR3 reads CASSETVAALHF. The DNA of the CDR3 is TGTGCCAGCAGTGAAACGGTCGCGGCCCTCCACTTT.

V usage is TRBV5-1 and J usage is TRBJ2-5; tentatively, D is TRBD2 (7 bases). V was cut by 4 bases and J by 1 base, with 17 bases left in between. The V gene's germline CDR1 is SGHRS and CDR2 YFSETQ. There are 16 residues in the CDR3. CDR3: CASSAGRGGFQETQYF. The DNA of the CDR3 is TGCGCCAGCAGCGCCGGCCGCGGGGGCTTCCAAGAGACCCAGTACTTC.

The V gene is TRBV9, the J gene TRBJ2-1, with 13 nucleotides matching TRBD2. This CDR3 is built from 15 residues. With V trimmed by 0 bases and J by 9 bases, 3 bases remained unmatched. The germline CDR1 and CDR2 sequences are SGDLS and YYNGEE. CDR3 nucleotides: TGTGCCAGCAGCGTAGAGGGACTAGCGGGACTTGAGCAGTTCTTC. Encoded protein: CASSVEGLAGLEQFF.

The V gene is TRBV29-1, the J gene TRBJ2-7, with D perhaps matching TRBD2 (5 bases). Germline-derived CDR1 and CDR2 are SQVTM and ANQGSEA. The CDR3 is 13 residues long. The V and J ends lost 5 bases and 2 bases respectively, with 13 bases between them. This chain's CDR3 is CSVKVANTYEQYF. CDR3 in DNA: TGCAGCGTTAAGGTAGCGAACACCTACGAGCAGTACTTC.

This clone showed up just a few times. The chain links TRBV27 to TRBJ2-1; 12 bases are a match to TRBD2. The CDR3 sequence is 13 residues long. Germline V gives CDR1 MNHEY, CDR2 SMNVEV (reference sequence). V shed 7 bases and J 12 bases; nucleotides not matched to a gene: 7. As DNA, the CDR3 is TGTGCCAGCAACTCTCCGACTAGCGGGGGGCAGTTCTTC. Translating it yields CASNSPTSGGQFF.

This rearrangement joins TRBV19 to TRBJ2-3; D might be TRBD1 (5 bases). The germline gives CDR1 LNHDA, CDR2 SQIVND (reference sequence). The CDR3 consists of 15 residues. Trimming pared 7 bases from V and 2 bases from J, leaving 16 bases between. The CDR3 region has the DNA TGTGCCAGTAAGGACGCAGGGTTCGTCACAGATACGCAGTATTTT. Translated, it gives CASKDAGFVTDTQYF.

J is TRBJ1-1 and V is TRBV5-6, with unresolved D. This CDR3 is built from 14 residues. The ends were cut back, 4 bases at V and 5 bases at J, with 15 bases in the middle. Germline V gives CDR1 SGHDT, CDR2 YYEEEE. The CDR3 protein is CASSRPPRRTEAFF. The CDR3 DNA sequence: TGTGCCAGCAGCCGACCCCCTAGGAGGACTGAAGCTTTCTTT.

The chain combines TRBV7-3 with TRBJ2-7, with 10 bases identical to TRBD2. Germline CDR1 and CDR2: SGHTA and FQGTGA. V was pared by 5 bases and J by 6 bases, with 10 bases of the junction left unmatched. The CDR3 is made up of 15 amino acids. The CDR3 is CASSPAGGPSGEQYF. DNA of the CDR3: TGTGCCAGCAGCCCAGCGGGAGGGCCATCGGGCGAGCAGTACTTC.

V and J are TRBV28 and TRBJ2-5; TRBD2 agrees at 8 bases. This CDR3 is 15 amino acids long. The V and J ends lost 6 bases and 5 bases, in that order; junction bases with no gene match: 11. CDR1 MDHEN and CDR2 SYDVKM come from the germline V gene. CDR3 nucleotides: TGTGCCAGCAGCCACCGATTAGCGGGAACGGAGACCCAGTACTTC. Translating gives CASSHRLAGTETQYF. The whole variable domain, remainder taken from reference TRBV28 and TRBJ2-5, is DVKVTQSSRYLVKRTGEKVFLECVQDMDHENMFWYRQDPGLGLRLIYFSYDVKMKEKGDIPEGYSVSREKKERFSLILESASTNQTSMYLCASSHRLAGTETQYFGPGTRLLVL.

The CDR3 DNA follows: TGTGCCAGCATAAGAGGGGGAGCCTACGAGCAGTACTTC. Residues: CASIRGGAYEQYF. V usage is TRBV6-5 and J usage is TRBJ2-7, with D tentatively TRBD1 (6 bases). This CDR3 has 13 residues. CDR1 is MNHEY, CDR2 SVGAGI, per germline. V was shortened by 7 bases and J by 2 bases, with 12 bases between the two germline ends.

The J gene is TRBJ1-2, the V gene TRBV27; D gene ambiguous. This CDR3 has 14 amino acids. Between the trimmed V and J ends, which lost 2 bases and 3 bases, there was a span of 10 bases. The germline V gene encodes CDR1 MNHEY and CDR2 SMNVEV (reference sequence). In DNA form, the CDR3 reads TGTGCCAGCAGTTTAAGGGCCGGGGACTATGGCTACACCTTC. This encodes CASSLRAGDYGYTF.

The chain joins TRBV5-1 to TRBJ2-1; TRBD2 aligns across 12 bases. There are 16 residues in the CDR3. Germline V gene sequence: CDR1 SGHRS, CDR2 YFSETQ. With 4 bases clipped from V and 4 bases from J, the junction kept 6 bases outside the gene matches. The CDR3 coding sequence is TGCGCCAGCAGCGATACTAGCGGGAGGAAATACAATGAGCAGTTCTTC. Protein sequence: CASSDTSGRKYNEQFF.

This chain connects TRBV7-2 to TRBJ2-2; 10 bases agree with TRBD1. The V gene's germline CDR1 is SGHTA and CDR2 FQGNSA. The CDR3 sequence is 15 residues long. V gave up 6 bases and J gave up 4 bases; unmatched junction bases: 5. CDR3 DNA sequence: TGTGCCAGCAGACGACGGGACAGGGGCACCGGGGAGCTGTTTTTT. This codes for CASRRRDRGTGELFF.

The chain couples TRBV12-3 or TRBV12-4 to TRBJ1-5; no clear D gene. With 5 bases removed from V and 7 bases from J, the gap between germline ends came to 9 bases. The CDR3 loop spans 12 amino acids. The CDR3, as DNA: TGTGCCAGCAGTCCGATCGGGCAGCCCCAGCATTTT. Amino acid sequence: CASSPIGQPQHF.

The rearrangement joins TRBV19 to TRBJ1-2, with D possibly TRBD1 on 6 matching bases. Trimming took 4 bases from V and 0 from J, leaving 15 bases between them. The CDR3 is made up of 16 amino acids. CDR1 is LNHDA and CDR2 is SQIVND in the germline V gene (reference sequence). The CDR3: CASSTRQVRANYGYTF. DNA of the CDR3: TGTGCCAGTAGTACCCGACAGGTGAGAGCTAACTATGGCTACACCTTC.

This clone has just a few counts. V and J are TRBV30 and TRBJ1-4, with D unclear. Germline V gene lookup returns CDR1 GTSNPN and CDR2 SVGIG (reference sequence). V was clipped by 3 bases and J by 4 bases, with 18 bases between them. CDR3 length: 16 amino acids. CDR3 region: CAWRNVPGLINEKLFF. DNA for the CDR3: TGTGCCTGGAGAAACGTCCCGGGATTAATTAATGAAAAACTGTTTTTT.

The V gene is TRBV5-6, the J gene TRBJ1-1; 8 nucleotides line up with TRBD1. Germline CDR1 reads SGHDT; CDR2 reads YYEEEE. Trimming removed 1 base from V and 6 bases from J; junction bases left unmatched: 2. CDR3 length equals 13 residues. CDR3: CASSLPQGAEAFF. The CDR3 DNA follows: TGTGCCAGCAGCTTGCCACAGGGGGCTGAAGCTTTCTTT.

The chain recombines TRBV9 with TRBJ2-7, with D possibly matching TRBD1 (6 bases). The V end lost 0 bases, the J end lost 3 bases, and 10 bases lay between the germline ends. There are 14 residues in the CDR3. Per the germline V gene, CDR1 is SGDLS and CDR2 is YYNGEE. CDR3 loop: CASSVGVGGYEQYF. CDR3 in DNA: TGTGCCAGCAGCGTAGGGGTAGGGGGCTACGAGCAGTACTTC.

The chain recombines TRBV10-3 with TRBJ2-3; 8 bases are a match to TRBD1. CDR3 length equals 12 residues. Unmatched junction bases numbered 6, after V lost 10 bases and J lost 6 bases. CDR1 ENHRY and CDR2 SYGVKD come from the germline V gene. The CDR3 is CASGTGPDTQYF. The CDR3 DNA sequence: TGTGCCAGCGGGACAGGCCCCGATACGCAGTATTTT.

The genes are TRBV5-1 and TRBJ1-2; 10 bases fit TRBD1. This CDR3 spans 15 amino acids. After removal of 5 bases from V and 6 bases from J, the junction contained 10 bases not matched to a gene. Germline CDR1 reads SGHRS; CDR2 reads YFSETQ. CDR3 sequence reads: CASSPDRGAPHGYTF. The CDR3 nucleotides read TGCGCCAGCAGTCCGGACAGGGGGGCACCTCATGGCTACACCTTC.

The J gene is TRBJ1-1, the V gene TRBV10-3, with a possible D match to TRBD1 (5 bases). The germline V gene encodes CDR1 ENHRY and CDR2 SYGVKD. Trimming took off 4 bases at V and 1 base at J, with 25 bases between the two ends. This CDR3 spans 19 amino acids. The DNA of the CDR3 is TGTGCCATCAGTGCAAGGCCCATACAGGAATCAATAGGGAACACTGAAGCTTTCTTT. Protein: CAISARPIQESIGNTEAFF.

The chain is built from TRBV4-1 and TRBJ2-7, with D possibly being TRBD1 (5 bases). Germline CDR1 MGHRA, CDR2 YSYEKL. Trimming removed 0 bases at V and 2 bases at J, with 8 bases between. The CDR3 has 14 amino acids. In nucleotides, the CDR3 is TGCGCCAGCAGCCAAGATCAGGGTACCTACGAGCAGTACTTC. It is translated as CASSQDQGTYEQYF.

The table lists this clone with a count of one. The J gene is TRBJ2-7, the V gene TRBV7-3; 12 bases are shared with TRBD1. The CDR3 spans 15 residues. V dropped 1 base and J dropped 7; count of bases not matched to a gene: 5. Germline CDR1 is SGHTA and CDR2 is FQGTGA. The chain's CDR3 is CASSLRDRGLGEQYF. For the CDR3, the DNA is TGTGCCAGCAGCTTAAGGGACAGGGGGCTAGGGGAGCAGTACTTC.

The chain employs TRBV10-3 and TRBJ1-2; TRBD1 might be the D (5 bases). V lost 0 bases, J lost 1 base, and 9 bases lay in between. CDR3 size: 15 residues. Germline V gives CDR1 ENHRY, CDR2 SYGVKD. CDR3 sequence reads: CAISESREDNYGYTF. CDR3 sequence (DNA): TGTGCCATCAGTGAGTCCAGGGAGGATAACTATGGCTACACCTTC.

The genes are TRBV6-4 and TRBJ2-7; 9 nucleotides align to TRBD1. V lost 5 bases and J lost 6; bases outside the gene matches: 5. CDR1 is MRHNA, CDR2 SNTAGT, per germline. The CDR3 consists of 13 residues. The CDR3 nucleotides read TGTGCCAGCAGTCTGGACAGGGGAGCCGAGCAGTACTTC. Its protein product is CASSLDRGAEQYF.